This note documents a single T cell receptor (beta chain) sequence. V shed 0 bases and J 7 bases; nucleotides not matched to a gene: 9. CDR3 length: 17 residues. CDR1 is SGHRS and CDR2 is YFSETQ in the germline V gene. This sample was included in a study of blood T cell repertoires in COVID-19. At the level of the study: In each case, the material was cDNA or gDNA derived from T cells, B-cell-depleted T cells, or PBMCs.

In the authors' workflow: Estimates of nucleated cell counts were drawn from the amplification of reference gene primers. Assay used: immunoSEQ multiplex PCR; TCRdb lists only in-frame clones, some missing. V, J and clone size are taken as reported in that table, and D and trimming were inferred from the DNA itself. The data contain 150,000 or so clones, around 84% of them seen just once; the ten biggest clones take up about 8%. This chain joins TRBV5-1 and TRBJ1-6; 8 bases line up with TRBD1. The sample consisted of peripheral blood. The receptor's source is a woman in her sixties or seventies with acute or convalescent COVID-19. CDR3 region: CASSLEGTGLWNSPLHF. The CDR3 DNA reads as TGCGCCAGCAGCTTGGAGGGGACAGGTCTTTGGAATTCACCCCTCCACTTT.